The rows below give T cell receptor beta chains drawn from one sample of a study of tumor-infiltrating lymphocytes in localized non-small cell lung cancer. TCRdb's table, derived via immunoSEQ multiplex PCR, lists solely in-frame clones and lacks some. Of some 15,000 clones in the sample, roughly 79% are singletons; the top ten hold under 6.5%. Sequencing was done on a sample of lung tumor tissue. The receptors shown here come from a human donor with non-small cell lung cancer. CDR3s include the opening cysteine and the closing phenylalanine or tryptophan. A D gene is named only where the DNA matches it firmly. Part of the rows lack a size; the others show once, few, many or a class for expanded clones.

abundance: -
v_gene: TRBV13
j_gene: TRBJ2-7
d_gene: -
CDR3aa: CASSTRKGGWNYEQYF
CDR3nt: TGTGCCAGCAGCACGAGAAAGGGGGGGTGGAACTACGAGCAGTACTTC

abundance: -
v_gene: TRBV19
j_gene: TRBJ2-7
d_gene: -
CDR3aa: CASSIGRNSYEQYF
CDR3nt: TGTGCCAGTAGTATCGGGCGGAACTCCTACGAGCAGTACTTC

abundance: -
v_gene: TRBV27
j_gene: TRBJ2-2
d_gene: -
CDR3aa: CASRLLAAGELFF
CDR3nt: TGTGCCAGCAGGCTACTAGCTGCCGGGGAGCTGTTTTTT

abundance: once
v_gene: TRBV19
j_gene: TRBJ1-2
d_gene: TRBD1
CDR3aa: CASSINRGRGYTF
CDR3nt: TGTGCCAGTAGTATCAACAGGGGCCGTGGCTACACCTTC

abundance: -
v_gene: TRBV4-3
j_gene: TRBJ2-7
d_gene: -
CDR3aa: CASSQDWGGAGYEQYF
CDR3nt: TGCGCCAGCAGCCAAGATTGGGGGGGGGCGGGCTACGAGCAGTACTTC

abundance: -
v_gene: TRBV9
j_gene: TRBJ1-2
d_gene: TRBD1
CDR3aa: CASGDRGRSSNYGYTF
CDR3nt: TGTGCCAGCGGGGACAGGGGGCGTTCTTCTAACTATGGCTACACCTTC

abundance: -
v_gene: TRBV27
j_gene: TRBJ2-1
d_gene: -
CDR3aa: CASSTWTDRLRGQFF
CDR3nt: TGTGCCAGCAGCACCTGGACAGATCGGTTACGGGGGCAGTTCTTC

abundance: -
v_gene: TRBV19
j_gene: TRBJ1-2
d_gene: -
CDR3aa: CASTSYGGATQTYGYTF
CDR3nt: TGTGCCAGTACCTCCTATGGCGGGGCGACACAAACCTATGGCTACACCTTC

abundance: once
v_gene: TRBV5-1
j_gene: TRBJ1-5
d_gene: -
CDR3aa: CASSTGDSNQPQHF
CDR3nt: TGCGCCAGCAGTACCGGAGATAGCAATCAGCCCCAGCATTTT

abundance: few
v_gene: TRBV5-4
j_gene: TRBJ2-7
d_gene: -
CDR3aa: CASSPGRDYEQYF
CDR3nt: TGTGCCAGCAGTCCGGGGCGGGACTACGAGCAGTACTTC

abundance: -
v_gene: TRBV7-9
j_gene: TRBJ1-2
d_gene: -
CDR3aa: CASSLLTLGIYGYTF
CDR3nt: TGTGCCAGCAGCTTATTGACTCTGGGGATCTATGGCTACACCTTC

abundance: -
v_gene: TRBV7-2
j_gene: TRBJ2-7
d_gene: -
CDR3aa: CASSLGLVSHEQYF
CDR3nt: TGTGCCAGCAGCTTAGGGCTAGTGTCACACGAGCAGTACTTC

abundance: -
v_gene: TRBV19
j_gene: TRBJ1-4
d_gene: -
CDR3aa: CASSINRFSATNEKLFF
CDR3nt: TGTGCCAGTAGTATTAACAGATTTTCTGCAACTAATGAAAAACTGTTTTTT

abundance: -
v_gene: TRBV27
j_gene: TRBJ2-7
d_gene: TRBD2
CDR3aa: CASSLRAGRVDEQYF
CDR3nt: TGTGCCAGCAGTTTACGGGCAGGGAGGGTCGACGAGCAGTACTTC

abundance: -
v_gene: TRBV11-1
j_gene: TRBJ2-4
d_gene: TRBD2
CDR3aa: CASSTNELAGKNIQYF
CDR3nt: TGTGCCAGCAGCACGAACGAACTAGCGGGGAAAAACATTCAGTACTTC

abundance: -
v_gene: TRBV4-3
j_gene: TRBJ1-2
d_gene: -
CDR3aa: CASSRLRSQYYGYTF
CDR3nt: TGCGCCAGCAGCCGTTTAAGGAGCCAATACTATGGCTACACCTTC

abundance: -
v_gene: TRBV7-6
j_gene: TRBJ1-1
d_gene: -
CDR3aa: CASRDIRGAGTEAFF
CDR3nt: TGTGCCAGCAGAGATATTAGAGGGGCCGGCACTGAAGCTTTCTTT

abundance: -
v_gene: TRBV7-9
j_gene: TRBJ2-7
d_gene: -
CDR3aa: CASSLAADEHEQYF
CDR3nt: TGTGCCAGCAGCTTAGCGGCAGACGAGCACGAGCAGTACTTC

abundance: -
v_gene: TRBV5-6
j_gene: TRBJ2-7
d_gene: -
CDR3aa: CASSLEEGAGYEQYF
CDR3nt: TGTGCCAGCAGCTTGGAGGAGGGGGCGGGCTACGAGCAGTACTTC

abundance: -
v_gene: TRBV20-1
j_gene: TRBJ1-2
d_gene: -
CDR3aa: CSARLRNGYTF
CDR3nt: TGCAGTGCTAGGCTGAGAAATGGCTACACCTTC

abundance: -
v_gene: TRBV6-1
j_gene: TRBJ1-5
d_gene: TRBD1
CDR3aa: CASSARQGQSHQPQHF
CDR3nt: TGTGCCAGCAGTGCCCGACAGGGGCAAAGTCATCAGCCCCAGCATTTT

abundance: -
v_gene: TRBV7-9
j_gene: TRBJ1-1
d_gene: -
CDR3aa: CASSPTRGVNTEAFF
CDR3nt: TGTGCCAGCAGCCCAACACGTGGGGTGAACACTGAAGCTTTCTTT

abundance: -
v_gene: TRBV5-1
j_gene: TRBJ1-1
d_gene: -
CDR3aa: CASSSRTRQNTEAFF
CDR3nt: TGCGCCAGCAGCTCCAGGACACGTCAGAACACTGAAGCTTTCTTT

abundance: -
v_gene: TRBV29-1
j_gene: TRBJ2-1
d_gene: -
CDR3aa: CSAKGGWNEQFF
CDR3nt: TGCAGCGCAAAGGGCGGTTGGAATGAGCAGTTCTTC

abundance: -
v_gene: TRBV5-1
j_gene: TRBJ2-1
d_gene: -
CDR3aa: CASSGGPINEQFF
CDR3nt: TGCGCCAGCAGCGGCGGGCCCATCAATGAGCAGTTCTTC

abundance: few
v_gene: TRBV4-2
j_gene: TRBJ2-3
d_gene: TRBD2
CDR3aa: CASSQSGGTDTQYF
CDR3nt: TGTGCCAGCAGCCAATCGGGGGGGACAGATACGCAGTATTTT